This T cell receptor beta chain was sequenced for a study of T cell clonality in common variable immunodeficiency. The sample holds many counts of this clone. Its matching antigen is unknown. The read finishes 3 residues shy of the CDR3 end, and the germline J gene is used to complete it. Aged 9 to 64 years, CVID subjects averaged around 43 years old. Study results and caveats: In common variable immunodeficiency, TCR beta chains reportedly carried fewer deletions and N-nucleotide insertions. Compared with controls, CVID subjects had fewer shared TCRbeta clones.

Germline V gene lookup returns CDR1 SGHRS and CDR2 YFSETQ. CDR3 length equals 12 residues. The V end lost 4 bases, the J end lost 2 bases, and 7 bases lay between the germline ends. Assay: immunoSEQ multiplex PCR; the TCRdb copy retains only in-frame clones and omits some. This sample carries some 11,000 clones, none of them present only once. This chain links TRBV5-1 with TRBJ2-7; no clear D. The receptor was derived from a human donor with common variable immunodeficiency. The specimen sequenced was peripheral blood mononuclear cells. The covered CDR3 bases are TGCGCCAGCAGCCCCCCAGCCTACGAG. Translation: CASSPPAYE. The entire CDR3 protein is CASSPPAYEQYF.